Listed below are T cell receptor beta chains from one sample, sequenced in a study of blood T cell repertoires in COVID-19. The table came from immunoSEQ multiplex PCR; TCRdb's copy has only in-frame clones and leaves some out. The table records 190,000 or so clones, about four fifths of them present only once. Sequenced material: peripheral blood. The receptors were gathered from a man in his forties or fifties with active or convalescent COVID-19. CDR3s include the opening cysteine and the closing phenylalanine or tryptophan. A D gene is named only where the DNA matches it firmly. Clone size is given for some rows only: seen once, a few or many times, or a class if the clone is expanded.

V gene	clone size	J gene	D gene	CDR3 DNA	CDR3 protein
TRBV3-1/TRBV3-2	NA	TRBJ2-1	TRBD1	TGTGCCAGCAGCCAAGATTGGGACAGGGGCGGGAATGAGCAGTTCTTC	CASSQDWDRGGNEQFF
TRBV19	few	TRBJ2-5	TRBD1	TGTGCCAGTAGTACTCGCCGGGACAGGGGACGAGAGACCCAGTACTTC	CASSTRRDRGRETQYF
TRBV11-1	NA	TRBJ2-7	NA	TGTGCCAGCAGCTTAGCGGACTTCTACGAGCAGTACTTC	CASSLADFYEQYF
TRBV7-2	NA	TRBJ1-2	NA	TGTGCCAGCAGCCGGGGGACCTATGGCTACACCTTC	CASSRGTYGYTF
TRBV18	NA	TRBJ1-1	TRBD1	TGTGCCAGCTCACTACTACAGGGGGCGGGCACTGAAGCTTTCTTT	CASSLLQGAGTEAFF
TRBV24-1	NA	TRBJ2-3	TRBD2	TGTGCCACCAGTTACGGGACTAGCGGGGGCACTAGCACAGATACGCAGTATTTT	CATSYGTSGGTSTDTQYF
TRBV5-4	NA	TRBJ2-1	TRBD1	TGTGCCAGCAGCCAGAGGAGACAGGGGCATGGGGATGAGCAGTTCTTC	CASSQRRQGHGDEQFF
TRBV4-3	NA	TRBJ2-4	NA	TGCGCCAGCAGCCGAGTTCGAACTGAATCACAGTACTTC	CASSRVRTESQYF
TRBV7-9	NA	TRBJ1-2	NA	TGTGCCAGCAGTCTCGGACAGTTCCATGGCTACACCTTC	CASSLGQFHGYTF
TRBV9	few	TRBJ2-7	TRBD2	TGTGCCAGCAGCCCGAGGCCGGGAGGAGGTTACGAGCAGTACTTC	CASSPRPGGGYEQYF
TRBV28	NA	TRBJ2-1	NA	TGTGCCAGCAGTCCACCCTTATGGGGAGCCTCAGTTAAGCAGTTCTTC	CASSPPLWGASVKQFF
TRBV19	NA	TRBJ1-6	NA	TGTGCCAGTAGTTACAGGGAATCTAATTCACCCCTCCACTTT	CASSYRESNSPLHF
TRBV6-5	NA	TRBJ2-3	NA	TGTGCCAGCAGAGGGGATAATACCGATACGCAGTATTTT	CASRGDNTDTQYF
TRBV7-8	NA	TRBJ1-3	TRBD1	TGTGCCAGCAGCCGGACGCCCAGGACAGGGGGCTATGGAAACACCATATATTTT	CASSRTPRTGGYGNTIYF
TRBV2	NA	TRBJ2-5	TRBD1	TGTGCCAGCAGTGAAGGGGGGACAGGGCGAGAGACCCAGTACTTC	CASSEGGTGRETQYF
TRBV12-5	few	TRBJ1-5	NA	TGTGCTAGTCTCACCAGTGTCCAGCATTTT	CASLTSVQHF
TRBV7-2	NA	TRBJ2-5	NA	TGTGCCAGCAGCCCCGACAGGTCCCAAGAGACCCAGTACTTC	CASSPDRSQETQYF
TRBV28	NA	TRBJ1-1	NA	TGTGCCAGCAGTCCCGCAGGGTACACTGAAGCTTTCTTT	CASSPAGYTEAFF
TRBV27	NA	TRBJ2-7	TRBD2	TGTGCCAGCAGTTTAGGCGGGAGCCACTACGAGCAGTACTTC	CASSLGGSHYEQYF
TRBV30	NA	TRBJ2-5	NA	TGTGCCTGGAGTGTACTGGGGGCGCAAGGCGAAGAGACCCAGTACTTC	CAWSVLGAQGEETQYF
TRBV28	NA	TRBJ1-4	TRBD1	TGTGCCAGCAGAACAGGGGGCAGGGAAAAACTGTTTTTT	CASRTGGREKLFF
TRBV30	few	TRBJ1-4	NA	TGTGCCCAAACCGGGATGAATGAAAAACTGTTTTTT	CAQTGMNEKLFF
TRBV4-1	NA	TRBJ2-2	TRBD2	TGCGCCAGCAGCCAAGACCGGCTAGCGGGGGGGCCTGACACCGGGGAGCTGTTTTTT	CASSQDRLAGGPDTGELFF
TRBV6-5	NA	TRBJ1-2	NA	TGTGCCAGCAGTTCACAACCGGCAGGGATTAACTATGGCTACACCTTC	CASSSQPAGINYGYTF
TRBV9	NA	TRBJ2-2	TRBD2	TGTGCCAGCAGCGTAAGCGGGAGGTACGCCGGGGAGCTGTTTTTT	CASSVSGRYAGELFF
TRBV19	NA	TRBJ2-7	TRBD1	TGTGCCAGTAGCAGGGGGACGCAGCTCTACGAGCAGTACTTC	CASSRGTQLYEQYF
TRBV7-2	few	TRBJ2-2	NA	TGTGCCAGCAGCTTAAAAGGAGGGCCCACCGGGGAGCTGTTTTTT	CASSLKGGPTGELFF
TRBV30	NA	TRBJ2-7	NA	TGTGCCTGGAGTGAGCCCGCCGGCGGGACCTACGAGCAGTACTTC	CAWSEPAGGTYEQYF
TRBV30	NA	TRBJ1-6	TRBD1	TGTGCCTGGAACCGCTTCGACAGGGTTAATTCACCCCTCCACTTT	CAWNRFDRVNSPLHF
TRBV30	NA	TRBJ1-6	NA	TGTGCCTGGAGTGTATCCCGTTCGTCACCCCTCCACTTT	CAWSVSRSSPLHF
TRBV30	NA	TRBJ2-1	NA	TGTGCCTGCCCGTTGTCGGGGAACTACAATGAGCAGTTCTTC	CACPLSGNYNEQFF
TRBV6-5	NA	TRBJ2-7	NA	TGTGCCAGCGCGCCCGGGACACCTTCCTACGAGCAGTACTTC	CASAPGTPSYEQYF
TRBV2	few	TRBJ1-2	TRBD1	TGTGCCAGCAGGGCCGGACAGGGTTACTATGGCTACACCTTC	CASRAGQGYYGYTF
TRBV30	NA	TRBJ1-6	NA	TGTGCCTGGAGTGTAATTTCAGGGCCCTCCTATAATTCACCCCTCCACTTT	CAWSVISGPSYNSPLHF
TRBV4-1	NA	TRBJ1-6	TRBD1	TGCGCCAGCAGCCGGTACGGTACAGGGGGCAATAATTCACCCCTCCACTTT	CASSRYGTGGNNSPLHF
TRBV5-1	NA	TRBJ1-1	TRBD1	TGCGCCAGCAGCTCGAGGACAGGGGCGAACACTGAAGCTTTCTTT	CASSSRTGANTEAFF
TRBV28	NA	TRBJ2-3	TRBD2	TGTGCCAGCACTAGGACTAGCGGGTCCACAGATACGCAGTATTTT	CASTRTSGSTDTQYF
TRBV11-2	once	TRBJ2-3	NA	TGTGCCAGCAGCCCCCGGCTTGGGGGCGCCAGGGATACGCAGTATTTT	CASSPRLGGARDTQYF
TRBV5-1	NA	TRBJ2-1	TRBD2	TGCGCCAGCAGCTTCGATCTGACTAGCGGGAGCTACAATGAGCAGTTCTTC	CASSFDLTSGSYNEQFF
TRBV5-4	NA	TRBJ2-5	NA	TGTGCCAGCAGCTCTGGCCCACGAACGGGTATCCAAGAGACCCAGTACTTC	CASSSGPRTGIQETQYF
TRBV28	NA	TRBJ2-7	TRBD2	TGTGCCAGCAGTGGCACAGCAGCGGGGCAGTACGAGCAGTACTTC	CASSGTAAGQYEQYF
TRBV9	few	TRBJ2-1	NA	TGTGCCAGCAGCGTAGATGGCTCCTCTAGGGAGCAGTTCTTC	CASSVDGSSREQFF
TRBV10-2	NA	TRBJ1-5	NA	TGCGCCAGCAGTCCAACAGGCCTGAATCAGCCCCAGCATTTT	CASSPTGLNQPQHF
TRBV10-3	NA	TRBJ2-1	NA	TGTGCCATCAGTGGGCAGGGGACGTACAATGAGCAGTTCTTC	CAISGQGTYNEQFF
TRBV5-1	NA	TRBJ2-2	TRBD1	TGCGCCAGCAGCCTCGGACAGGGATCCACCGGGGAGCTGTTTTTT	CASSLGQGSTGELFF
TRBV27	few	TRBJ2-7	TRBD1	TGTGCCAGCAGTCCGGGACAGGGAGCCTACGAGCAGTACTTC	CASSPGQGAYEQYF
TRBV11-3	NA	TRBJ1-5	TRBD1	TGTGCCAGCAGCTTCCCGGGACAGGGAAATAGCAATCAGCCCCAGCATTTT	CASSFPGQGNSNQPQHF
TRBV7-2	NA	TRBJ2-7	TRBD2	TGTGCCAGCAGCTATATGGGTGGGGAGGGATACGAGCAGTACTTC	CASSYMGGEGYEQYF
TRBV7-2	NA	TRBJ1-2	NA	TGTGCCAGCAAGGAGGCTCAGACAACTTATGGCTACACCTTC	CASKEAQTTYGYTF
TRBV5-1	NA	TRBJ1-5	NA	TGCGCCAGCAGCACAGGAGATAGCAATCAGCCCCAGCATTTT	CASSTGDSNQPQHF
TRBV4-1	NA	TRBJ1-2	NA	TGCGCCAGCAGCCAAGAAGGGGTAGGCTACACCTTC	CASSQEGVGYTF
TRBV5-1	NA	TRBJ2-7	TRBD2	TGCGCCAGCAGCCCGCTAGGGGTGGGAGGGAAGAACGAGCAGTACTTC	CASSPLGVGGKNEQYF
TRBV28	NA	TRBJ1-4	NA	TGTGCCAGCAGACCCCTTGCGACTAATGAAAAACTGTTTTTT	CASRPLATNEKLFF
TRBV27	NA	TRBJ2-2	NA	TGTGCCAGCAGTTTATCCCCTCGGGTGGCGGCGAACACCGGGGAGCTGTTTTTT	CASSLSPRVAANTGELFF
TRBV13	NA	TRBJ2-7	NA	TGTGCCAGCAGCTTCTCGGCCTACGAGCAGTACTTC	CASSFSAYEQYF